There are a few counts of the clone carrying this T cell receptor (beta chain). These data come from a study of blood T cell repertoires in COVID-19. CDR1 and CDR2 from the germline V gene are SNHLY and FYNNEI. CDR3 size: 13 residues. The junction had 0 bases not matched to a gene; V was cut back by 6 bases and J by 0 bases. TCRdb's copy holds only in-frame clones and misses some; the assay was immunoSEQ multiplex PCR. The data contain approximately 110,000 clones, roughly 80% of them seen just once; the ten biggest clones take up roughly 1.5%. Specimen: peripheral blood. The source is a man aged 50 or older with acute or convalescent COVID-19. This chain joins TRBV2 and TRBJ1-2, with TRBD1 identical over 8 bases. CDR3 in amino acids: CASRDRANYGYTF. The CDR3 DNA is TGTGCCAGCAGGGACAGGGCTAACTATGGCTACACCTTC. Combining the CDR3 with reference TRBV2 and TRBJ1-2 gives the whole variable domain EPEVTQTPSHQVTQMGQEVILRCVPISNHLYFYWYRQILGQKVEFLVSFYNNEISEKSEIFDDQFSVERPDGSNFTLKIRSTKLEDSAMYFCASRDRANYGYTFGSGTRLTVV.